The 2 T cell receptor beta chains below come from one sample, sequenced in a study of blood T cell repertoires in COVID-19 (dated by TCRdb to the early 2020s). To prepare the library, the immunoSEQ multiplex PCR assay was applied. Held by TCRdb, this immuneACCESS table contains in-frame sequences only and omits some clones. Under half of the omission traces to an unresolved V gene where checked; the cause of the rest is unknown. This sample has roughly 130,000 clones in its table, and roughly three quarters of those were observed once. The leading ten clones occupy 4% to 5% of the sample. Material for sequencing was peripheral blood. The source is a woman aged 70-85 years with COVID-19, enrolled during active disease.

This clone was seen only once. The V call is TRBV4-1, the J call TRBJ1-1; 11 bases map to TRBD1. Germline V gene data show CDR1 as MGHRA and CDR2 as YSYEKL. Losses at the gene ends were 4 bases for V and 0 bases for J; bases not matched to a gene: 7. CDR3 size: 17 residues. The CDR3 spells CASSPGQGALMNTEAFF. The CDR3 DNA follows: TGCGCCAGCAGCCCCGGACAGGGGGCTCTCATGAACACTGAAGCTTTCTTT.

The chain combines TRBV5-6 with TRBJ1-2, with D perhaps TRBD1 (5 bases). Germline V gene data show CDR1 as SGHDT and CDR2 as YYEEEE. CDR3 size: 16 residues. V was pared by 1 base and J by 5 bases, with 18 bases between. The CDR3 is CASSLWVAGAEYGYTF. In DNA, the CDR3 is TGTGCCAGCAGCTTGTGGGTCGCTGGGGCAGAATATGGCTACACCTTC.